A selection of T cell receptor beta chains follows, all from one sample in a study of cytomegalovirus exposure and HLA in healthy donors. The data were produced by immunoSEQ multiplex PCR, yet TCRdb's version contains in-frame clones alone and is incomplete. The sample has about 140,000 clones; 55% to 75% are singletons. The sample was PBMCs. These receptors originate from a man aged 45 to 65 in good health and CMV-seropositive. Each CDR3 is given with its conserved first and last residue. D genes are given only for firm matches. Some rows mark clone size as missing; the rest say once, few, many or name a class of expanded clone.

j_call clone_size v_call d_call cdr3_nt cdr3_aa
TRBJ1-1 - TRBV5-1 - TGCGCCAGCAGCACAGGCCAGAACACTGAAGCTTTCTTT CASSTGQNTEAFF
TRBJ2-3 - TRBV11-2 - TGTGCCAGCAGCTCACCCCCCCGGACAGCTCGCACAGATACGCAGTATTTT CASSSPPRTARTDTQYF
TRBJ2-3 - TRBV5-1 TRBD1 TGCGCCAGCAGCTTTTCTCCGGGACAGAGCACAGATACGCAGTATTTT CASSFSPGQSTDTQYF
TRBJ1-1 few TRBV2 - TGTGCCAGCAGTACCAGGGGAGGGATTACTGAAGCTTTCTTT CASSTRGGITEAFF
TRBJ2-7 - TRBV10-2 - TGCGCCAGCAGTGTAACTTGGAGCTCCTACGAGCAGTACTTC CASSVTWSSYEQYF
TRBJ2-2 - TRBV7-6 TRBD2 TGTGCCAGCAGCTCCCACAGGACTAGCAACACCGGGGAGCTGTTTTTT CASSSHRTSNTGELFF
TRBJ2-1 - TRBV29-1 - TGCAGCGTCAATGAAGTAGGGGGGGGCTCCTACAATGAGCAGTTCTTC CSVNEVGGGSYNEQFF
TRBJ1-2 - TRBV27 - TGTGCCAGCAGTTTATCGGGGGCCTACTATGGCTACACCTTC CASSLSGAYYGYTF
TRBJ2-7 many TRBV5-1 TRBD2 TGCGCCAGCAGCCCCGCTCCGACTAGCGGGGCCTACGAGCAGTACTTC CASSPAPTSGAYEQYF
TRBJ2-3 once TRBV7-6 TRBD1 TGTGCCAGCAGCTCAGGACAGGGGTTAACAGATACGCAGTATTTT CASSSGQGLTDTQYF
TRBJ1-5 - TRBV19 - TGTGCCAGCCGGGGGGATCGTTCCAGCAATCAGCCCCAGCATTTT CASRGDRSSNQPQHF
TRBJ2-5 - TRBV10-3 - TGTGCCATCAGTTTAGACCCGACGGGGACCCAGTACTTC CAISLDPTGTQYF
TRBJ2-1 - TRBV2 TRBD2 TGTGCCAGCAGTGACTTCAGAGGACTAGGATTCTCCTACAATGAGCAGTTCTTC CASSDFRGLGFSYNEQFF
TRBJ2-7 - TRBV7-2 - TGTGCCAGCAGCTTAGAGCAGGATGGGCCTCACTTC CASSLEQDGPHF
TRBJ2-7 once TRBV5-5 - TGTGCCAGCAGCTTTTACCCTGAGGGCTCCTACGAGCAGTACTTC CASSFYPEGSYEQYF
TRBJ2-5 - TRBV4-2 - TGTGCCAGCAGTCCCGATCGGGAGACCCAGTACTTC CASSPDRETQYF
TRBJ2-1 - TRBV5-1 TRBD1 TGCGCCAGCAGTCGTACAGGGGCGATCTCCTACAATGAGCAGTTCTTC CASSRTGAISYNEQFF
TRBJ2-1 - TRBV5-1 TRBD2 TGCGCCAGCAGCCGTCCAACCGAAAAGGCGGGAGACACCTACAATGAGCAGTTCTTC CASSRPTEKAGDTYNEQFF
TRBJ1-1 - TRBV14 - TGTGCCAGCAGCCAAGCAGGGGCGTACACTGAAGCTTTCTTT CASSQAGAYTEAFF
TRBJ2-3 - TRBV5-1 TRBD2 TGCGCCAGCAGCTTGTTGGTAGCGGGCTTTAGCACAGATACGCAGTATTTT CASSLLVAGFSTDTQYF
TRBJ2-5 - TRBV2 TRBD1 TGTGCCAGCATCGGACAGGGGGTTGGGACAGAGACCCAGTACTTC CASIGQGVGTETQYF
TRBJ1-2 many TRBV5-1 TRBD1 TGCGCCAGCAGCCGGCAGGGGGCAGACTATGGCTACACCTTC CASSRQGADYGYTF
TRBJ2-7 few TRBV19 - TGTGCCAGTAGTCCCACCGGGAATCGAGGATTCTACGAGCAGTACTTC CASSPTGNRGFYEQYF
TRBJ2-7 few TRBV11-2 TRBD2 TGTGCCAGCAGCCGTACTAGCGGGCCTTACGAGCAGTACTTC CASSRTSGPYEQYF
TRBJ2-7 - TRBV7-2 - TGTGCCAGCAGAAAACAGGTTAGCTACGAGCAGTACTTC CASRKQVSYEQYF
TRBJ1-1 - TRBV27 - TGTGCCAGCAGTAAGGGACAAAAGAACACTGAAGCTTTCTTT CASSKGQKNTEAFF
TRBJ1-4 - TRBV5-1 TRBD1 TGCGCCAGCAAGGAGTCTCAGGGGGCAGGGGAAAAACTGTTTTTT CASKESQGAGEKLFF
TRBJ2-1 - TRBV5-4 TRBD2 TGTGCCAGCAGCCCGGATAGCGGGAGCTCCTACAATGAGCAGTTCTTC CASSPDSGSSYNEQFF
TRBJ2-5 - TRBV4-1 TRBD2 TGCGCCAGCAGCCCCACCGGGGGCGAGCGGGGGGCCGGGGGGACCCAGTACTTC CASSPTGGERGAGGTQYF
TRBJ2-7 - TRBV7-6 - TGTGCCAGCAGCTTACCTAGTGGGTCGATCTTCTACGAGCAGTACTTC CASSLPSGSIFYEQYF
TRBJ2-7 once TRBV27 TRBD1 TGTGCCAGCAGTTTGGGGACAGGGGTGGGCGAGCAGTACTTC CASSLGTGVGEQYF
TRBJ2-3 few TRBV5-4 TRBD2 TGTGCCAGCAGCCCCCAGGGGAGGACTAGCCCCGGAGATACGCAGTATTTT CASSPQGRTSPGDTQYF
TRBJ1-3 few TRBV28 - TGTGCCAGCAGTTCCCCATCATTACTCTCGTCCGGAAACACCATATATTTT CASSSPSLLSSGNTIYF
TRBJ1-5 - TRBV6-5 TRBD1 TGTGCCAGCCGACAGGGGAGGACTCAGCCCCAGCATTTT CASRQGRTQPQHF